The entry below gives a single T cell receptor beta chain sequence along with its context. Its antigen is unidentified. The entry originates in a study of cytotoxic CD8 clonotypes in ibrutinib-treated CLL. Study results and limitations: Baseline-level clonality went beyond age-matched healthy donors and moved in step with circulating CD8+ T-cell counts.

Trimming stripped 0 bases from V and 7 bases from J, with 5 bases between. The CDR3 length is 11 residues. CDR1 is SGHRS, CDR2 YFSETQ, per germline. Method: immunoSEQ multiplex PCR; TCRdb's copy keeps in-frame clones and lacks some. The sample lists roughly 76,000 clones, over 75% occurring once. The TCR comes from a human donor with chronic lymphocytic leukemia. The sequenced sample was PBMCs, obtained at disease progression, from a patient treated with ibrutinib. This chain connects TRBV5-1 to TRBJ2-7; no reliable D call. CDR3 amino acids: CASSLGLEQYF. The CDR3 DNA reads as TGCGCCAGCAGCTTGGGTTTAGAGCAGTACTTC.